A single sample gave rise to the 17 T cell receptor beta chains below, sequenced in a study of cytomegalovirus exposure and HLA in healthy donors. PCR amplification relied on 60 Vbeta primers (plus 13 Jbeta primers). The table came from immunoSEQ multiplex PCR; TCRdb's copy has only in-frame clones and leaves some out. Recorded here are roughly 45,000 clones; the top ten clones represent approximately 1.7%. Material for sequencing was PBMCs. Source of these receptors: a woman aged 25 to 39 in good health and CMV-seronegative.

The rearrangement joins TRBV4-1 to TRBJ2-7; D is perhaps TRBD1 (6 bases). Germline V CDR1 and CDR2: MGHRA, YSYEKL. V shed 3 bases and J shed 3 bases, with 18 bases lying between them. CDR3 size: 16 residues. The CDR3, as DNA: TGCGCCAGCAGCCACGTACAGGGACGAAATGACTACGAGCAGTACTTC. Protein: CASSHVQGRNDYEQYF.

CDR3 protein: CASLAGGSTDTQYF. In DNA form, the CDR3 reads TGTGCCAGCCTAGCGGGAGGGAGCACAGATACGCAGTATTTT. This chain links TRBV7-9 with TRBJ2-3, with 12 bases lining up with TRBD2. The V gene end was trimmed by 8 bases and the J gene end by 0 bases; junction bases not matched to a gene: 0. The germline CDR1 and CDR2 sequences are SEHNR and FQNEAQ (reference sequence). The CDR3 is 14 residues long. The full variable domain, in which reference TRBV7-9 and TRBJ2-3 provide the parts outside the CDR3, is DTGVSQNPRHKITKRGQNVTFRCDPISEHNRLYWYRQTLGQGPEFLTYFQNEAQLEKSRLLSDRFSAERPKGSFSTLEIQRTEQGDSAMYLCASLAGGSTDTQYFGPGTRLTVL.

The chain uses TRBV7-2 and TRBJ2-7; 8 bases align to TRBD1. CDR1 is SGHTA, CDR2 FQGNSA, per germline. J lost 7 bases, V lost 5 bases, and 7 bases had no gene match. The CDR3 is 13 residues long. CDR3 bases: TGTGCCAGCAGCCCAGGACAGGGTGCAGAGCAGTACTTC. Its translation is CASSPGQGAEQYF.

The CDR3 sequence: CASSPLGGAVHNEQFF. The DNA for the CDR3 is TGTGCCAGCTCACCACTTGGCGGGGCGGTCCACAATGAGCAGTTCTTC. The rearrangement joins TRBV18 to TRBJ2-1, with a weak D call TRBD2 (6 bases). The CDR3 has 16 amino acids. V shed 1 base and J shed 5 bases, with 15 bases lying between them. Germline-derived CDR1 and CDR2 are KGHSH and LQKENI.

The chain links TRBV4-1 to TRBJ2-3; TRBD2 matches at 8 bases. The junction had 8 bases not matched to a gene; V was cut back by 3 bases and J by 3 bases. CDR1 is MGHRA and CDR2 is YSYEKL in the germline V gene. CDR3 length equals 16 residues. CDR3 nucleotides: TGCGCCAGCAGCCAGGACTCCAGCGGGGGAACAGATACGCAGTATTTT. Its protein is CASSQDSSGGTDTQYF.

CDR3 sequence (DNA): TGTGCCAGCAGCTTAGGGGAGAATAGCAATCAGCCCCAGCATTTT. Protein sequence: CASSLGENSNQPQHF. This chain joins TRBV7-8 and TRBJ1-5; D uncertain. The germline V and J ends were trimmed by 1 base and 0 bases, with 7 bases remaining between them. CDR3 length: 15 residues. Germline lookup yields CDR1 SGHVS and CDR2 FQNEAQ. Full variable domain (rest looked up from reference TRBV7-8 and TRBJ1-5): GAGVSQSPRYKVAKRGQDVALRCDPISGHVSLFWYQQALGQGPEFLTYFQNEAQLDKSGLPSDRFFAERPEGSVSTLKIQRTQQEDSAVYLCASSLGENSNQPQHFGDGTRLSIL.

CDR3 bases: TGCGCCAGCAGCCTGCTAGCGGGGTACGAGCAGTACTTC. This encodes CASSLLAGYEQYF. The gene calls are TRBV4-1 and TRBJ2-7; 9 nucleotides line up with TRBD2. This CDR3 is 13 amino acids long. The germline V gene encodes CDR1 MGHRA and CDR2 YSYEKL. The trim removed 4 bases at V and 4 bases at J, leaving 2 bases unmatched.

The rearrangement links TRBV29-1 to TRBJ1-5; D is possibly TRBD1 (5 bases). CDR3 length: 14 residues. From germline, CDR1 is SQVTM and CDR2 ANQGSEA. V was trimmed by 4 bases and J by 2 bases, leaving 12 bases between them. The DNA of the CDR3 is TGCAGCGTTGTCCAGGGTAGAGGCAATCAGCCCCAGCATTTT. Its translation: CSVVQGRGNQPQHF.

This sequence joins TRBV5-4 and TRBJ1-5; TRBD1 is a possible D gene (6 bases). The CDR3 runs to 15 residues. Per germline, CDR1 SGHNT and CDR2 YYREEE (reference sequence). V was clipped by 4 bases and J by 4 bases, with 15 bases between them. The CDR3 is CASSPLPGENQPQHF. The CDR3 DNA sequence: TGTGCCAGCAGCCCACTTCCAGGGGAAAATCAGCCCCAGCATTTT.

The chain recombines TRBV9 with TRBJ1-2; 7 positions match TRBD1. Germline V gene lookup returns CDR1 SGDLS and CDR2 YYNGEE. The ends lost 4 bases at V and 4 bases at J; junction bases unmatched: 4. CDR3 length equals 13 residues. CDR3 bases: TGTGCCAGCAGCTCCCAGGGGGTCTATGGCTACACCTTC. It codes for CASSSQGVYGYTF.

The chain uses TRBV29-1 and TRBJ2-7, with 9 bases matching TRBD1. This CDR3 contains 14 residues. The germline V gene encodes CDR1 SQVTM and CDR2 ANQGSEA. V gave up 6 bases and J gave up 2 bases; unmatched junction bases: 8. The chain's CDR3 is CSVARDREPYEQYF. The CDR3 DNA follows: TGCAGCGTAGCAAGGGACAGGGAGCCCTACGAGCAGTACTTC.

The rearrangement joins TRBV18 to TRBJ2-5, with 7 bases aligning to TRBD2. The DNA matches TRBJ2-7 better at its end, which makes the J call doubtful. CDR3 length: 15 amino acids. CDR1 and CDR2 (germline): KGHSH, LQKENI. The CDR3 protein is CASSLAGDPSYEQYF. CDR3 nucleotide sequence: TGTGCCAGCTCGCTTGCGGGAGATCCGTCCTACGAGCAGTACTTC.

The chain is built from TRBV19 and TRBJ2-5; TRBD2 matches at 10 bases. The CDR3 contains 15 residues. V dropped 6 bases and J dropped 0; count of bases not matched to a gene: 4. Per germline, CDR1 LNHDA and CDR2 SQIVND (reference sequence). The DNA for the CDR3 is TGTGCCAGTAGCCCGACTAGCGGGTACCAAGAGACCCAGTACTTC. Its translation: CASSPTSGYQETQYF.

The V and J genes are TRBV27 and TRBJ2-7; TRBD2 might be the D (5 bases). CDR1 is MNHEY and CDR2 is SMNVEV in the germline V gene (reference sequence). The CDR3 is made up of 15 amino acids. V was cut by 6 bases and J by 4 bases, with 19 bases left in between. The CDR3 is CASSSFSSGPYEQYF. Here the CDR3 DNA reads TGTGCCAGCAGCTCCTTTTCCAGCGGACCTTACGAGCAGTACTTC.

The rearrangement joins TRBV29-1 to TRBJ2-5; TRBD1 matches at 7 bases. Germline assignment: CDR1 SQVTM and CDR2 ANQGSEA. J gave up 1 base and V 1 base, and 6 bases lay outside the gene matches. The CDR3 runs 15 residues. CDR3 sequence: CSVEVWGQPQETQYF. As DNA, the CDR3 is TGCAGCGTTGAAGTCTGGGGACAGCCCCAAGAGACCCAGTACTTC.

The CDR3: CASRVSRDRGNGYTF. The DNA for the CDR3 is TGTGCCAGCAGAGTGAGCCGGGACAGGGGGAACGGCTACACCTTC. The rearrangement links TRBV6-5 to TRBJ1-2; 11 bases map to TRBD1. This CDR3 comprises 15 residues. CDR1 and CDR2 from the germline V gene are MNHEY and SVGAGI. V was clipped by 6 bases and J by 8 bases; unmatched bases: 11.

V is TRBV9 and J is TRBJ2-5; no reliable D call. Per germline, CDR1 SGDLS and CDR2 YYNGEE. The germline V and J ends were trimmed by 3 bases and 5 bases, with 11 bases remaining between them. The CDR3 has 13 residues. The chain's CDR3 is CASSDPSRETQYF. The CDR3 DNA sequence: TGTGCCAGCAGCGACCCCTCGAGGGAGACCCAGTACTTC.